These 20 T cell receptor beta chains share one sample of origin, sequenced in a study of T cell clonotyping in hematopoietic cell transplantation. Produced via immunoSEQ multiplex PCR; TCRdb's table is partial and in-frame only. Here the sample spans over 9,500 clones, roughly 76% being singletons. Material: peripheral blood mononuclear cells, obtained 180 days after allogeneic stem cell transplant. These receptor sequences come from a male patient aged 60-70 years who had an allogeneic stem cell transplant from an unrelated donor, so the T cells may come from the graft donor. Some clones in this sample may be carry-over from other donors' samples.

The chain has TRBV19 and TRBJ1-4; TRBD1 might be the D (6 bases). Trimming took 5 bases from V and 7 from J, leaving 11 bases between them. This CDR3 has 13 residues. In germline, CDR1 is LNHDA, CDR2 SQIVND (reference sequence). The DNA of the CDR3 is TGTGCCAGTAGTGCCCGGGACATTGAAAAACTGTTTTTT. Translating it yields CASSARDIEKLFF.

V and J are TRBV9 and TRBJ2-7; the match to TRBD1 covers 7 bases. V lost 5 bases and J lost 4; bases outside the gene matches: 9. This CDR3 is 14 amino acids long. Germline CDR1 and CDR2: SGDLS and YYNGEE. This chain's CDR3 is CASSSPPDRYEQYF. CDR3 in DNA: TGTGCCAGCAGTTCTCCACCGGACAGGTACGAGCAGTACTTC.

The CDR3: CAISELPALNYGYTF. The CDR3 DNA is TGTGCCATCAGTGAGCTCCCAGCCCTTAACTATGGCTACACCTTC. This chain links TRBV10-3 with TRBJ1-2; D gene uncertain. The V end was cut by 2 bases, the J end by 1 base, with 11 bases between. There are 15 residues in the CDR3. Germline V lookup: CDR1 ENHRY, CDR2 SYGVKD.

The chain employs TRBV19 and TRBJ1-2; a weak D match, TRBD1 (5 bases). The CDR3 extends over 14 amino acids. With 4 bases removed from V and 3 bases from J, the gap between germline ends came to 12 bases. The germline CDR1 and CDR2 sequences are LNHDA and SQIVND (reference sequence). The CDR3 DNA sequence: TGTGCCAGTAGTAGCCTGACAGAATACTATGGCTACACCTTC. Protein sequence: CASSSLTEYYGYTF.

The chain employs TRBV6-5 and TRBJ1-1; weak D call: TRBD1 (6 bases). This CDR3 spans 15 amino acids. V lost 4 bases, J lost 1 base, and 13 bases lay in between. The germline gives CDR1 MNHEY, CDR2 SVGAGI. The CDR3 spells CASSSHRERNTEAFF. The CDR3, as DNA: TGTGCCAGCAGTTCACACAGGGAGAGGAACACTGAAGCTTTCTTT.

The rearrangement joins TRBV13 to TRBJ1-1, with D perhaps TRBD1 (5 bases). V lost 3 bases and J 11 bases, leaving 10 bases between the germline ends. In germline, CDR1 is PRHDT, CDR2 FYEKMQ (reference sequence). The CDR3 has 11 amino acids. DNA for the CDR3: TGTGCCAGCAGCTTTGGCAGGGAGGCTTTCTTT. It translates to CASSFGREAFF.

V usage is TRBV29-1 and J usage is TRBJ1-6; 8 bases line up with TRBD1. This CDR3 has 14 residues. Looked up from germline, CDR1 is SQVTM and CDR2 is ANQGSEA. V was clipped by 6 bases and J by 7 bases; unmatched bases: 8. CDR3 amino acids: CSVSTGDLNSPLHF. The CDR3, as DNA: TGCAGCGTCTCGACAGGGGATCTAAATTCACCCCTCCACTTT.

This rearrangement joins TRBV30 to TRBJ1-2; no clear D gene. This CDR3 has 14 amino acids. V gave up 1 base and J gave up 7 bases, with 16 bases separating them. Germline V lookup: CDR1 GTSNPN, CDR2 SVGIG (reference sequence). The CDR3 is CAWSGRGPIRGYTF. In nucleotides, the CDR3 is TGTGCCTGGAGTGGGCGGGGTCCAATACGTGGCTACACCTTC.

The chain uses TRBV5-4 and TRBJ2-1; D is unresolved. V was trimmed by 4 bases and J by 6 bases, leaving 11 bases between them. This CDR3 region has 13 residues. Germline V gene sequence: CDR1 SGHNT, CDR2 YYREEE (reference sequence). The CDR3 DNA reads as TGTGCCAGCAGCCGCTTAGACCCCAATGAGCAGTTCTTC. Encoded protein: CASSRLDPNEQFF.

The chain employs TRBV25-1 and TRBJ1-4; D might be TRBD1 (5 bases). V lost 4 bases, J lost 2 bases, and 11 bases lay in between. Germline V gives CDR1 MGHDK, CDR2 SYGVNS. CDR3 size: 15 residues. The CDR3 loop reads CASSVRGETNEKLFF. CDR3 DNA: TGTGCCAGCAGTGTTCGGGGGGAGACTAATGAAAAACTGTTTTTT.

V and J are TRBV29-1 and TRBJ1-3; D is ambiguous. The germline V gene encodes CDR1 SQVTM and CDR2 ANQGSEA. The CDR3 loop spans 14 amino acids. V was trimmed by 4 bases and J by 2 bases, leaving 12 bases between them. CDR3 in DNA: TGCAGCGTTGTCGTTTCCCTCACTGGAAACACCATATATTTT. Its translation is CSVVVSLTGNTIYF.

The chain uses TRBV28 and TRBJ2-7; D remains unclear. Germline CDR1 is MDHEN and CDR2 is SYDVKM. This CDR3 comprises 13 residues. Trimming removed 2 bases from V and 4 bases from J, with 9 bases in between. Written as DNA, the CDR3 is TGTGCCAGCAGTTTAAACCCTGTTTACGAGCAGTACTTC. This sequence encodes CASSLNPVYEQYF.

The chain has TRBV30 and TRBJ1-4, with 8 bases matching TRBD1. The CDR3 runs to 17 residues. The germline gives CDR1 GTSNPN, CDR2 SVGIG (reference sequence). V dropped 4 bases and J dropped 3; count of bases not matched to a gene: 13. The CDR3 nucleotides are TGTGCCTGGACCGGACAGGGTATAGGATCAGCTAATGAAAAACTGTTTTTT. Amino acids: CAWTGQGIGSANEKLFF. The full variable domain, in which reference TRBV30 and TRBJ1-4 provide the parts outside the CDR3, is SQTIHQWPATLVQPVGSPLSLECTVEGTSNPNLYWYRQAAGRGLQLLFYSVGIGQISSEVPQNLSASRPQDRQFILSSKKLLLSDSGFYLCAWTGQGIGSANEKLFFGSGTQLSVL.

The chain links TRBV6-6 to TRBJ1-2; a possible D gene is TRBD1 (6 bases). Germline V lookup: CDR1 MNHNY, CDR2 SVGAGI (reference sequence). The CDR3 has 14 residues. V was cut by 6 bases and J by 7 bases, with 18 bases left in between. The chain's CDR3 is CASRLGGRVPGYTF. CDR3 coding DNA: TGTGCCAGCAGGTTAGGGGGGCGAGTTCCTGGCTACACCTTC.

This chain connects TRBV5-1 to TRBJ2-7, with 9 bases identical to TRBD1. The CDR3 sequence is 16 residues long. Germline CDR1 and CDR2: SGHRS and YFSETQ. Unmatched junction bases numbered 15, after V lost 4 bases and J lost 7 bases. The CDR3 here is CASSTQPGQGNGEQYF. The CDR3 region has the DNA TGCGCCAGCAGCACCCAACCGGGACAGGGAAACGGGGAGCAGTACTTC.

This chain connects TRBV30 to TRBJ1-3; D is uncertain. The CDR3 is 12 amino acids. The germline V gene encodes CDR1 GTSNPN and CDR2 SVGIG (reference sequence). Trimming left V 5 bases short and J 4 bases short, with 9 bases between. The CDR3 loop is CAWAEGGNTIYF. DNA for the CDR3: TGTGCCTGGGCCGAAGGGGGAAACACCATATATTTT.

This clone was seen a handful of times. The chain links TRBV10-3 to TRBJ2-7, with D possibly matching TRBD2 (6 bases). This CDR3 contains 14 residues. V lost 4 bases and J 3 bases, leaving 13 bases between the germline ends. Germline V CDR1 and CDR2: ENHRY, SYGVKD. The CDR3 is CAISGDFGNYEQYF. CDR3 coding DNA: TGTGCCATCAGTGGGGACTTCGGCAACTACGAGCAGTACTTC.

The rearrangement links TRBV28 to TRBJ1-2; 7 bases are shared with TRBD1. This CDR3 comprises 15 residues. After removal of 3 bases from V and 1 base from J, the junction contained 5 bases not matched to a gene. Per the germline V gene, CDR1 is MDHEN and CDR2 is SYDVKM. The CDR3 DNA sequence: TGTGCCAGCAGTTTTTTGGGACAGATTAACTATGGCTACACCTTC. Translation gives CASSFLGQINYGYTF.

V is TRBV30 and J is TRBJ1-5; maybe TRBD1 (6 bases). V dropped 2 bases and J dropped 6 bases, with 11 bases sitting between them. The CDR3 totals 13 residues. CDR1 GTSNPN and CDR2 SVGIG come from the germline V gene (reference sequence). The CDR3 nucleotides read TGTGCCTGGAGTACGATAGGGGGTCAGCCCCAGCATTTT. Amino acids: CAWSTIGGQPQHF.

This chain uses TRBV6-5 with TRBJ1-1; D not certain. V was trimmed by 6 bases and J by 4 bases, leaving 15 bases between them. Germline V CDR1 and CDR2: MNHEY, SVGAGI. The CDR3 totals 14 residues. The CDR3 DNA reads as TGTGCCAGCAGACCATCGTCCGGGTTCACTGAAGCTTTCTTT. It translates to CASRPSSGFTEAFF.